This note documents a single TCR beta chain sequence. The antigen this receptor binds is unknown. Within one base of it there is no much larger clone, and no base qualities were kept. Libraries were constructed by the immunoSEQ multiplex PCR assay. For the multiplex PCR, a mixture combining 60 forward primers for TCR Vbeta segments and 13 reverse primers for TCR Jbeta segments was used. Amplification of the CDR3 region of rearranged TCR beta genes was performed with a multiplex PCR assay on genomic DNA. On the Illumina HiSeq System, the amplified TCR beta libraries were sequenced as 87-base-pair reads. On the authors' methods: Across the roughly 640 repertoires, a later analysis counted 78 million or so unique TCR beta chains, roughly 11 million of which were shared by at least two donors. Raw reads were error-corrected and collapsed into unique sequences by a nearest-neighbor algorithm in which closely related sequences were merged to remove PCR and sequencing errors. Alignment of CDR3 sequences to IMGT reference sequences was used to assign V, D and J gene segments. For a sequence to be retained, at least a six-nucleotide match to both a V gene segment and a J gene segment was required. A rearrangement was called productive if the CDR3 had no stop codons and remained in frame with V and J, and every other rearrangement was called non-productive. Following IMGT convention, CDR3 was defined as the stretch from the second conserved V-encoded cysteine to the conserved J-encoded phenylalanine. The earlier analysis of 450 to 750 of the donors excluded any sequence lacking an unambiguous match to a single V gene segment. An earlier analysis of 587 of the donors classified V segments as functional when productive rearrangements were above 56.7% and as segregating when the standard deviation between donors was above 5%. A statistical classification framework was built to diagnose cytomegalovirus status from the catalog of TCR beta chain sequences. A later analysis assigned V and J genes by comparing TCR nucleotide sequences with IMGT/GENE-DB human TR gene sequences. In a later analysis, CDR3 sequences and most-parsimonious VDJ recombination scenarios were assigned using the TCRdist pipeline. In a later analysis, every TCR beta chain was defined by the combination of its CDR3 amino acid sequence and its V-gene family, and reads without a unique V-gene family were dropped. To address suspected cross-contamination and a sequencing artifact, a later analysis removed 450 to 700 highly shared, low-generation-probability nucleotide sequences. A later analysis calculated a clonal expansion index for each public chain from normalized within-repertoire ranks of inferred template counts. A later analysis computed generation probabilities with a VDJ recombination model fitted to out-of-frame rearrangements, and checked the results against IGoR. In a later analysis, TCR-TCR, TCR-HLA and TCR-CMV co-occurrence was scored with hypergeometric tests, and a repertoire-size bias correction was applied to TCR pairs. A later analysis estimated false discovery rates by permuting HLA or CMV assignments 20 times. A later analysis grouped co-occurring TCRs with DBSCAN, adding TCRdist sequence similarity when clustering within HLA-allele-positive subsets. Repertoires with fewer than 30,000 or more than 120,000 public chains, plus five repertoires with anomalous nucleotide sharing, were excluded from co-occurrence clustering. TCRdb provides this immuneACCESS table in a form limited to in-frame rearrangements. Some clones are lacking; in checked studies, under half of them reflect an unresolved V gene, and why the rest are absent is not known. The V and J calls and clone size come from that table; D and trimming were worked out from the DNA. The table for this sample lists around 150,000 clones; approximately 85% of them were counted only once. 7.5% to 10% of the sample is in the top ten clones.

These data belong to a study of cytomegalovirus exposure and HLA in healthy donors (TCRdb year 2017). Describing the broader study: According to an earlier analysis of around 600 of the donors, about 180 million T cells yielded over 90 million unique TCR beta sequences and more than 250 Gb of sequence data. An early release covering roughly 640 HLA-typed donors comprised about 300 gigabases of sequencing data and 85 million or so unique TCR sequences. The genetic ancestry cluster associated with self-reported Caucasian donors included around four fifths of the 300 to 450 genotyped donors. The study aimed to test whether cataloging public T cell receptors could reveal signatures of past pathogen exposure. The T cell repertoires of around 670 subjects were profiled by immunosequencing and related to cytomegalovirus serostatus. In addition to the first cohort of 666 subjects, a separate validation cohort of 120 different subjects was used. To predict cytomegalovirus infection status, the study combined high-throughput TCR immunosequencing, statistical association of individual TCRs with disease status, and machine learning. To study patterns of TCR occurrence, a later analysis re-analyzed previously published TCR beta repertoires from hundreds of donors and added high-resolution HLA genotyping. The later analysis used no new phenotypic data to find candidate immune exposures, relying instead on TCR beta sequences and their occurrence across donors. An earlier analysis of 500 to 750 of the donors applied high-throughput TCR beta sequencing to assess whether each TCR beta V gene segment acted as functional or pseudogenic. Donor age, sex, ethnicity and CMV serostatus were compiled alongside the repertoire data. A later genetic analysis used genome-wide SNP genotypes for about three fifths of the 666 donors, treating that subset as a discovery cohort. Every repertoire in the discovery cohort had been generated on one and the same sequencing platform. HLA typing included class I and class II loci at four-digit resolution. Typing coverage varied by locus: roughly 629-640 donors for A, B, C, DRB1 and DQB1; approximately 520 for DQA1; 606 for DPA1; around 490 for DPB1. About five DR-DQ haplotypes were handled as single units for association and clustering, since linkage in the cohort was strong. On average, roughly 240,000 unique TCR beta nucleotide sequences were sequenced per donor among about 400 genotyped donors of the cohort, with roughly 18% of those sequences being non-productive.

The germline V gene yields SGHRS for CDR1 and YFSETQ for CDR2. At the junction V is shortened by 3 bases and J by 2 bases, with 11 bases in between. From cysteine to phenylalanine, the CDR3 is 14 amino acids long. Left in the record is the CDR3 DNA by itself, 42 bases read in frame from the first base. Study-wide conclusions, independent of this receptor: In an earlier analysis of fewer than 750 of the donors, most TCR beta V segments were observed in productive rearrangements about 90% or about 30% of the time, broadly matching IMGT annotations. According to the authors, the approach could potentially be generalized to other disease states and immunological phenotypes. In this cohort, only TCR beta chains were sequenced, and detectable features were limited by the absence of alpha or paired-chain data. Several of the top co-occurrence clusters appeared to be linked to parvovirus B19, influenza, CMV and Epstein-Barr virus, according to a later analysis. The only immune exposure information available for the cohort was CMV serostatus. Because the 87-base-pair reads could not distinguish some IMGT-functional V segments, including TRBV6-2 and TRBV6-3, those segments were excluded. A later analysis associated about 17,000 TCR beta sequences with specific HLA alleles at a false discovery rate of 0.05. Cytomegalovirus status was reported to be diagnosed by the classifier with high specificity and sensitivity in both the original and validation cohorts. The presence/absence analyses assumed that sequencing depth was roughly uniform across donors, and that assumption may not be true. In a later analysis, TCR association rates were found to vary across HLA loci, with the most associated TCRs seen for DRB1 alleles and the fewest for HLA-C alleles. In the study, approximately 150 TCR beta chains were listed as associated with cytomegalovirus. Most CMV-associated TCR beta chains appeared to be HLA-restricted in a later analysis, and the HLA associations seemed to be driven largely by CMV exposure. Assigning TCR associations to individual alleles was difficult when HLA alleles, especially DR and DQ, strongly co-occurred. Compared with the roughly 720-donor mean, donors in an Asian-associated ancestry cluster had fewer N-insertions in productive TCRs, according to a later genetic analysis. Because some donors lacked HLA typing at each locus, the association tests relied only on the typed subset. Most TCR sequences were seen in very few donors, while some public TCRs were found in many individuals. Linkage disequilibrium might explain the correlated functional status among segregating V segments, but an unknown experimental factor could not be ruled out. A cluster of highly shared sequence variants was judged likely to represent a technical artifact of the sequencing pipeline. Because counts were too low, approximately 18 rarely observed V segments, including chromosome 9 orphons, were excluded from the earlier analysis of some 540 of the donors. Compared with equally common non-associated chains, HLA-associated TCR beta chains in a later analysis were more clonally expanded and had lower generation probabilities. A few of the identified cytomegalovirus-associated TCR beta chains were confirmed in vitro to be specific for cytomegalovirus antigens. A further reported finding was that TCR beta sequences accurately predicted the HLA-A and HLA-B alleles for most subjects in the first cohort. A later genetic analysis associated a missense DCLRE1C variant with V-gene and J-gene trimming of TCR beta chains, and an independent cohort replicated the association.

The cohort was made up of about 610 healthy bone marrow donors. All cohort members were sampled while nominally healthy, although unrecorded immune exposures were likely present. The donor was CMV seropositive and was included in the group of 250 to 350 seropositive cohort members. A peripheral blood sample was collected from each donor, and TCR beta sequencing was performed on peripheral blood mononuclear cells. The Qiagen DNeasy Blood Extraction Kit was used to extract genomic DNA from the blood cell samples. The V and J segments used are TRBV5-1 and TRBJ2-5; confidence is insufficient to name the D gene. This clonotype was sampled from a man aged 18 to 35 in good health and CMV-seropositive. The sequenced sample consisted of PBMCs. The nucleotide sequence reads TGCGCCAGCAGCTCTACAGAGCCACAAGAGACCCAGTACTTC. Translated, this gives CASSSTEPQETQYF.